These T cell receptor beta chains were read from a single sample in a study of regulatory and conventional T cells in RAG deficiency. Method: immunoSEQ multiplex PCR; TCRdb's copy keeps in-frame clones and lacks some. Among 34,000 or so clones listed, approximately 91% were seen once. These same records also appear under a second study, on regulatory T cells.

What was sequenced was CD8+ T cells sorted from blood. These TCRs come from a human donor in good health. CDR3s include the opening cysteine and the closing phenylalanine or tryptophan. A D gene is named only where the DNA matches it firmly. Only part of the rows carry a size: once, few, many, or a class if the clone is expanded.

J,D,V,size,DNA,CDR3
TRBJ2-5,TRBD1,TRBV4-2,NA,TGTGCCAGCAGCCAGGCGACAGGGGTAGGCCAAGAGACCCAGTACTTC,CASSQATGVGQETQYF
TRBJ2-3,NA,TRBV7-8,NA,TGTGCCAGCAGCTTAGTGAGGGCTAGCACAGATACGCAGTATTTT,CASSLVRASTDTQYF
TRBJ2-7,NA,TRBV14,NA,TGTGCCAGCAGCCAAGCAACTGGATTCTACGAGCAGTACTTC,CASSQATGFYEQYF
TRBJ2-1,NA,TRBV9,NA,TGTGCCAGCAGCGTTTGGGAAGCCGACAATGAGCAGTTCTTC,CASSVWEADNEQFF
TRBJ2-2,NA,TRBV2,NA,TGTGCCAGCAGTGGTAATCCAAACACCGGGGAGCTGTTTTTT,CASSGNPNTGELFF
TRBJ2-1,NA,TRBV12-1,NA,TGTGCCAGCAGCCCGATTGGGGTACGCGGCAATGAGCAGTTCTTC,CASSPIGVRGNEQFF
TRBJ2-3,TRBD1,TRBV19,NA,TGTGCCAGCAGAGGACAGGGGAAAGATACGCAGTATTTT,CASRGQGKDTQYF
TRBJ1-6,NA,TRBV27,once,TGTGCCAGCAGTCTTTCCCATAATTCACCCCTCCACTTT,CASSLSHNSPLHF
TRBJ2-1,NA,TRBV19,NA,TGTGCCAGTAGTTTGCTTACCGCGTACAATGAGCAGTTCTTC,CASSLLTAYNEQFF
TRBJ1-5,NA,TRBV7-2,NA,TGTGCCAGCAGCCCGGAACAATTGTGGGATCAGCCCCAGCATTTT,CASSPEQLWDQPQHF
TRBJ2-7,TRBD1,TRBV19,few,TGTGCCAGTAGTAACAGGGGCCTCCACGAGCAGTACTTC,CASSNRGLHEQYF
TRBJ1-1,NA,TRBV19,once,TGTGCCAGTAGTATTTTTGTGGGCGGTGGTACTGAAGCTTTCTTT,CASSIFVGGGTEAFF
TRBJ2-2,NA,TRBV5-8,NA,TGTGCCAGCAGCTTTAGGCGGGTCACCGGGGAGCTGTTTTTT,CASSFRRVTGELFF
TRBJ2-1,NA,TRBV5-1,NA,TGCGCCAGCAGCTTGGTGTCAGACTCCTACAATGAGCAGTTCTTC,CASSLVSDSYNEQFF
TRBJ2-1,NA,TRBV5-1,NA,TGCGCCAGCAGCTTGGGAGGCCTCCACAATGAGCAGTTCTTC,CASSLGGLHNEQFF
TRBJ1-1,NA,TRBV20-1,NA,TGCAGTGCGCCGCAGGGGCGGTCGGCTTTCTTT,CSAPQGRSAFF
TRBJ1-2,NA,TRBV6-1,once,TGTGCCAGCAGTGATTATTACTATGGCTACACCTTC,CASSDYYYGYTF
TRBJ2-5,NA,TRBV18,NA,TGTGCCAGCTCACCAGGCCAGGTACAAGAGACCCAGTACTTC,CASSPGQVQETQYF
TRBJ2-2,NA,TRBV5-5,NA,TGTGCCAGCAGCTTGGTAGCCGGGGAGCTGTTTTTT,CASSLVAGELFF
TRBJ1-3,NA,TRBV28,NA,TGTGCCAGCGACGGGTACTCTGGAAACACCATATATTTT,CASDGYSGNTIYF